A single sample gave rise to the 14 T cell receptor beta chains below, sequenced in a study of T cell responses to AZD1222 COVID-19 vaccine. Data came from immunoSEQ multiplex PCR; TCRdb stores just in-frame clones and leaves some out. This sample has more than 100,000 clones, with more than 85% found just once. The specimen comprised peripheral blood, sampled on day 0 of AZD1222 vaccination. All receptors derive from an adult in good health.

This chain links TRBV27 with TRBJ1-5, with TRBD1 as a possible D gene (6 bases). Germline V gene data show CDR1 as MNHEY and CDR2 as SMNVEV (reference sequence). The CDR3 spans 16 residues. Trimming stripped 6 bases from V and 0 bases from J, with 15 bases between. The CDR3: CASRSRGLFSNQPQHF. As DNA, the CDR3 is TGTGCCAGCAGATCCCGGGGGCTTTTTAGCAATCAGCCCCAGCATTTT.

The chain uses TRBV3-1 (or the pseudogene TRBV3-2) and TRBJ2-1; 14 bases agree with TRBD2. CDR3 length equals 17 residues. V lost 3 bases and J lost 4; bases outside the gene matches: 5. Germline V gene lookup returns CDR1 LGHDT and CDR2 YNNKEL (reference sequence). CDR3 amino acids: CASSQGLAGVLYNEQFF. The DNA of the CDR3 is TGTGCCAGCAGCCAGGGACTAGCGGGAGTCCTTTACAATGAGCAGTTCTTC.

This chain uses TRBV28 with TRBJ1-5; 7 positions match TRBD1. CDR3 length equals 15 residues. V was clipped by 2 bases and J by 3 bases; unmatched bases: 4. Germline V gene lookup returns CDR1 MDHEN and CDR2 SYDVKM. CDR3 bases: TGTGCCAGCAGTTTAACGGGACAGAACAATCAGCCCCAGCATTTT. Translation: CASSLTGQNNQPQHF.

The CDR3 is CASSDTGAAGEQYF. CDR3 nucleotide sequence: TGTGCCAGCAGCGACACAGGGGCGGCGGGGGAGCAGTACTTC. The rearrangement uses TRBV7-8 and TRBJ2-7, with D possibly being TRBD1 (7 bases). The CDR3 runs 14 residues. Germline V lookup: CDR1 SGHVS, CDR2 FQNEAQ. The V gene lost 5 bases and the J gene lost 7 bases, with 18 bases spanning the gap. The full variable domain, rest sourced from reference TRBV7-8 and TRBJ2-7, is GAGVSQSPRYKVAKRGQDVALRCDPISGHVSLFWYQQALGQGPEFLTYFQNEAQLDKSGLPSDRFFAERPEGSVSTLKIQRTQQEDSAVYLCASSDTGAAGEQYFGPGTRLTVT.

The chain employs TRBV9 and TRBJ2-7; 8 bases are shared with TRBD2. The CDR3 length is 14 residues. Germline CDR1 and CDR2: SGDLS and YYNGEE. V shed 0 bases and J 5 bases; nucleotides not matched to a gene: 4. In DNA form, the CDR3 reads TGTGCCAGCAGCGTAGACAGCGGGAGAAACGAGCAGTACTTC. Translated: CASSVDSGRNEQYF.

V is TRBV7-2 and J is TRBJ2-7; D gene ambiguous. Germline V gives CDR1 SGHTA, CDR2 FQGNSA. The CDR3 sequence is 15 residues long. V lost 4 bases, J lost 3 bases, and 16 bases lay in between. CDR3 nucleotides: TGTGCCAGCAGCTCCGCCTCCTCTGAGATCTACGAGCAGTACTTC. Translated, it gives CASSSASSEIYEQYF. Using reference TRBV7-2 and TRBJ2-7 for the parts outside the CDR3, the full variable domain is GAGVSQSPSNKVTEKGKDVELRCDPISGHTALYWYRQSLGQGLEFLIYFQGNSAPDKSGLPSDRFSAERTGGSVSTLTIQRTQQEDSAVYLCASSSASSEIYEQYFGPGTRLTVT.

The rearrangement joins TRBV6-5 to TRBJ1-2; D possibly corresponds to TRBD1 (6 bases). Per germline, CDR1 MNHEY and CDR2 SVGAGI. The V end lost 4 bases, the J end lost 5 bases, and 14 bases lay between the germline ends. The CDR3 covers 14 residues. CDR3 loop: CASSSPGHSYGYTF. The CDR3 DNA is TGTGCCAGCAGTTCCCCGGGACACAGTTATGGCTACACCTTC.

This CDR3 is CSASTGGSSGNTIYF. The CDR3 DNA sequence: TGCAGTGCTAGTACAGGGGGTTCCTCTGGAAACACCATATATTTT. The V call is TRBV20-1, the J call TRBJ1-3; 8 bases fit TRBD1. The V segment lost 3 bases and the J segment 0 bases; nucleotides outside the gene matches: 4. Germline CDR1 DFQATT, CDR2 SNEGSKA (reference sequence). This CDR3 comprises 15 residues.

The CDR3 region has the DNA TGTGCCAGCAGCCAAGGATTTCGGGCGAGGGGGCCGACCACCGGGGAGCTGTTTTTT. Protein sequence: CASSQGFRARGPTTGELFF. This chain connects TRBV14 to TRBJ2-2, with 7 bases identical to TRBD1. The CDR3 has 19 amino acids. Germline trimming cut 1 base from V and 4 bases from J; bases unmatched to any gene: 15. Germline assignment: CDR1 SGHDN and CDR2 FVKESK. Variable domain in full (rest from reference TRBV14 and TRBJ2-2): EAGVTQFPSHSVIEKGQTVTLRCDPISGHDNLYWYRRVMGKEIKFLLHFVKESKQDESGMPNNRFLAERTGGTYSTLKVQPAELEDSGVYFCASSQGFRARGPTTGELFFGEGSRLTVL.

V gene TRBV19 combines with J gene TRBJ1-4; TRBD1 aligns across 9 bases. V lost 6 bases to trimming and J lost 8 bases; unmatched junction nucleotides: 10. The germline CDR1 and CDR2 sequences are LNHDA and SQIVND (reference sequence). The CDR3 contains 15 residues. Here the CDR3 reads CASSRDRDDYEKLFF. The CDR3 region has the DNA TGTGCCAGTAGCAGGGACAGGGATGATTACGAAAAACTGTTTTTT.

V is TRBV6-5 and J is TRBJ1-6, with D unclear. Germline V gene data show CDR1 as MNHEY and CDR2 as SVGAGI. The CDR3 length is 14 residues. Trimming left V 4 bases short and J 7 bases short, with 11 bases between. CDR3 protein: CASSSRRSNSPLHF. CDR3 DNA sequence: TGTGCCAGCAGTTCTAGGCGGTCCAATTCACCCCTCCACTTT.

This clone came up once. This sequence joins TRBV7-8 and TRBJ1-2, with 7 bases identical to TRBD1. V lost 5 bases to trimming and J lost 5 bases; unmatched junction nucleotides: 14. This CDR3 is 16 amino acids long. In germline, CDR1 is SGHVS, CDR2 FQNEAQ. The CDR3 nucleotides read TGTGCCAGCAGCCAGTGGGGGGGGACAGTCTCGTATGGCTACACCTTC. Amino acid sequence: CASSQWGGTVSYGYTF. The variable domain in full, completed from reference TRBV7-8 and TRBJ1-2, reads GAGVSQSPRYKVAKRGQDVALRCDPISGHVSLFWYQQALGQGPEFLTYFQNEAQLDKSGLPSDRFFAERPEGSVSTLKIQRTQQEDSAVYLCASSQWGGTVSYGYTFGSGTRLTVV.

V usage is TRBV4-3 and J usage is TRBJ2-7, with TRBD2 matching 8 bases. V lost 0 bases and J lost 2; bases outside the gene matches: 3. The CDR3 has 15 amino acids. Germline lookup yields CDR1 LGHNA and CDR2 YSLEER. CDR3 sequence reads: CASSQERRGAYEQYF. As DNA, the CDR3 is TGCGCCAGCAGCCAAGAACGGCGGGGGGCCTACGAGCAGTACTTC.

This clone was recorded only once. The CDR3, as DNA: TGTGCCATCAGTTCAGCGACAGAAGCTTTCTTT. This encodes CAISSATEAFF. This chain links TRBV10-3 with TRBJ1-1; no reliable D call. The CDR3 is 11 amino acids. V shed 5 bases and J shed 8 bases, with 9 bases lying between them. The germline gives CDR1 ENHRY, CDR2 SYGVKD.